This entry features one T cell receptor (beta chain) sequence. No cognate antigen has been identified for it. Qualities for individual bases were not recorded, and no much larger clone is one base off. To be eligible, patients had to be adults with ileal or ileocolonic Crohn's disease and an indication for ileocolonic resection. Before DNA extraction, whole ileal mucosal biopsies were kept frozen at -80 degrees C. A TRizol-based method was used to extract genomic DNA from the frozen whole biopsies, and the DNA was quantified with a NanoDrop 2000 spectrophotometer. For commercial TCRB immunosequencing, approximately 500 nanograms of biopsy DNA were submitted for each sample. Adaptive Biotechnology amplified CDR3 regions from genomic DNA with a two-step multiplex PCR that controlled for amplification bias. The first PCR used primers for every V and J gene segment; the second PCR added barcodes and Illumina adapters. CDR3 libraries were sequenced on an Illumina instrument. Per the source publication's procedure: Vendor-provided pipelines were combined with custom analysis of raw data in R/Bioconductor under R version 3.3.0. Clonality, which ranges from 0 to 1, was calculated as the inverse of the normalised Shannon entropy across all productive clones. High-frequency clones were defined as the share of the repertoire taken up by the top 100 clones, keeping only clones that passed a 95% confidence test. Overlap between samples was measured with the Morisita-Horn index, while repertoire diversity was measured with the Simpson index. TCRdb took this table from immuneACCESS and kept in-frame rearrangements with V and J called. Such tables lack part of the clones; where checked against another copy, unresolved V genes explain under half of the gap, and the rest is unexplained. V, J and clone size reflect that table, while D and trimming were determined from the DNA. This sample holds 6,000 or so clones; about three quarters were observed only once. The biggest ten clones account for 9% to 10% of the sample.

The sample is drawn from a study of T cell repertoires in ileal Crohn's disease (dated 2019 in TCRdb). For the study in its entirety: Median disease duration was around 7.9 years, and about 35% of patients were identified as active smokers at the time of surgery. All patients had surgery for a complication: stricturing disease in about 60% and penetrating disease in about 40%. The TCR repertoire was analysed in about 60 patients with Crohn's disease drawn from a prospective multicentre cohort. Endoscopic postoperative recurrence was defined by a Rutgeerts score above i0. The study ran alongside a multicentre cohort designed to identify predictors of early endoscopic recurrence after ileocolonic resection. A total of roughly 170 mucosal samples from around 60 patients were sequenced, collected from several sites on the surgical specimen and at postoperative endoscopy. Roughly half of the patients were given postoperative therapy, with around eleven receiving thiopurines and over 15 receiving anti-TNF agents.

Overall results and qualifications from the work: Mucosal CD4 and CD8 T cells were sorted and sequenced only in a subgroup of patients, whose size was not stated. Endoscopic recurrence was linked to a higher percentage of high-frequency clones at surgery, and recurrence occurred in every patient whose clonality exceeded 26.8% (18/57). Compared with CD4 T cells, sorted CD8 T cells contained more high-frequency clones, which suggests that the mucosal expansions were mostly CD8. Patients who were active smokers at surgery had a significantly higher proportion of clonal expansions than non-smokers (approximately 26% vs 17%, p=0.02).

CDR1 SEHNR and CDR2 FQNEAQ are derived from the germline V gene (reference sequence). V is cut by 2 bases and J by 3 bases, and the space between the germline ends is 14 bases. The CDR3 holds 16 amino acids from the cysteine to the phenylalanine. Solely the CDR3 DNA is kept, with 48 bases framed from the first base. The specimen was ileal tissue. The receptor was derived from an adult with Crohn's disease. The chain is assembled from TRBV7-9 and TRBJ2-1; D gene: possibly TRBD1, on 5 matching bases. At the DNA level, the sequence is TGTGCCAGCAGCTTAACGGTCCCGGACAACTACAATGAGCAGTTCTTC. The resulting protein is CASSLTVPDNYNEQFF.